Given below is one TCR beta chain in context. This record belongs to a study of blood T cell repertoires in COVID-19. Data came from immunoSEQ multiplex PCR; TCRdb stores just in-frame clones and leaves some out. This sample carries under 200,000 clones, around 86% of them seen once, and the ten largest clones take more than 0.75%. Trimming removed 0 bases at V and 7 bases at J, with 13 bases between. The CDR3 loop spans 14 amino acids. Germline V gene data show CDR1 as SGHNT and CDR2 as YYREEE (reference sequence). The sample comprised peripheral blood. The origin of this receptor is a man in his late teens or twenties with acute or convalescent COVID-19. The gene calls are TRBV5-4 and TRBJ1-2; D gene unclear. The CDR3 DNA sequence: TGTGCCAGCAGCTTGGCCGGGCTAGGGAGTGGCTACACCTTC. Translated, it gives CASSLAGLGSGYTF.